These 23 T cell receptor beta chains were all obtained from the same sample, sequenced in a study of CD8 T cells in ankylosing spondylitis. MiXCR was run by TCRdb on the 5' RACE reads, yielding one entry per CDR3 protein. The data hold about 540,000 distinct CDR3 sequences, with about an eighth observed a single time. Points from the study as a whole: A motif of 7 to 9 highly homologous TCR beta variants was seen as apparently characteristic of ankylosing spondylitis blood.

No antigen is known for these receptors. Input material: blood, either unsorted or a sorted T cell fraction (not recorded which). All receptors derive from a male donor with ankylosing spondylitis.

The chain has TRBV27 and TRBJ2-1; D is ambiguous. Trimming took 2 bases from V and 7 from J, leaving 12 bases between them. CDR3 length: 14 residues. In germline, CDR1 is MNHEY, CDR2 SMNVEV (reference sequence). DNA of the CDR3: TGTGCCAGCAGTTTAGGGGTAGGGTTGAATGAGCAGTTCTTC. Translated: CASSLGVGLNEQFF.

This clonotype was seen a handful of times. The rearrangement uses TRBV20-1 and TRBJ2-7; D is perhaps TRBD1 (6 bases). The germline gives CDR1 DFQATT, CDR2 SNEGSKA (reference sequence). This CDR3 comprises 15 residues. Deletions cut 1 base from V and 3 bases from J, with 16 bases between. As DNA, the CDR3 is TGCAGTGCTAGAGCGTGGGGGCCCGAGCTCTACGAGCAGTACTTC. This gives the protein CSARAWGPELYEQYF.

There are many counts of this clonotype. The rearrangement uses TRBV6-5 and TRBJ2-1, with D hard to call. There are 12 residues in the CDR3. CDR1 is MNHEY and CDR2 is SVGAGI in the germline V gene. The V end lost 5 bases, the J end lost 6 bases, and 8 bases lay between the germline ends. The DNA of the CDR3 is TGTGCCAGCAGTCCAGCAGGCAATGAGCAGTTCTTC. As protein: CASSPAGNEQFF.

This clonotype was counted many times. The chain employs TRBV24-1 and TRBJ2-2, with 12 bases aligning to TRBD2. The J segment lost 0 bases and the V segment lost 1 base, leaving 5 bases of the junction unmatched. This CDR3 is 19 amino acids long. Per germline, CDR1 KGHDR and CDR2 SFDVKD. The DNA of the CDR3 is TGTGCCACCAGTGATTTTCTGACTAGCGGGAGCCCGAACACCGGGGAGCTGTTTTTT. Amino acid sequence: CATSDFLTSGSPNTGELFF.

Regarding this clonotype: The limits of the CDR3 on the DNA are not certain, so only TCRdb's listed CDR3 is given. The rearrangement joins TRBV7-2 to TRBJ2-5; TRBD1 reflects the table's D call only, with no check against the DNA. The length of the CDR3 is 12 amino acids, counting both ends. Germline values: CDR1 SGHTA, CDR2 FQGNSA. CDR3 protein: CASSTSTGGRKF.

This clonotype was recorded at least ten times. The chain recombines TRBV7-2 with TRBJ1-6; D is undetermined. CDR3 size: 16 residues. Germline V gives CDR1 SGHTA, CDR2 FQGNSA. The germline V and J ends were trimmed by 1 base and 10 bases, with 17 bases remaining between them. The CDR3 reads CASSLELSRLGSPLHF. The CDR3 bases are TGTGCCAGCAGCTTAGAGTTAAGCAGGCTCGGGTCACCCCTCCACTTT.

In this sample, this clonotype turned up a few times. The DNA for the CDR3 is TGTGCCAGCAGGAACACCGGGACAGGCGATGAAAAACTGTTTTTT. It encodes CASRNTGTGDEKLFF. This chain connects TRBV6-1 to TRBJ1-4; 8 bases match TRBD1. CDR3 length: 15 residues. Per the germline V gene, CDR1 is MNHNS and CDR2 is SASEGT. With V trimmed by 6 bases and J by 6 bases, 9 bases remained unmatched.

This clonotype was seen a few times. The chain carries TRBV7-7 and TRBJ2-2; the D is unclear. The CDR3 covers 15 residues. Trimming took 4 bases from V and 0 from J, leaving 9 bases between them. Germline CDR1 is SSHAT and CDR2 is FNYEAQ (reference sequence). The CDR3 DNA is TGTGCCAGCAGCTCGAATGCGGCGAACACCGGGGAGCTGTTTTTT. Amino acids: CASSSNAANTGELFF.

The genes are TRBV25-1 and TRBJ2-1; 8 nucleotides align to TRBD1. The V and J ends lost 3 bases and 4 bases, in that order; junction bases with no gene match: 11. In germline, CDR1 is MGHDK, CDR2 SYGVNS. The CDR3 is 17 residues long. The CDR3 reads CASSDGLGTGLYNEQFF. CDR3 sequence (DNA): TGTGCCAGCAGTGATGGGTTAGGGACAGGCCTTTACAATGAGCAGTTCTTC.

The rearrangement links TRBV27 to TRBJ2-1; D may be TRBD1 (6 bases). CDR3 length equals 15 residues. V was shortened by 6 bases and J by 2 bases, with 14 bases between the two germline ends. The germline V gene encodes CDR1 MNHEY and CDR2 SMNVEV (reference sequence). The CDR3 reads CASSPGHPTYNEQFF. The CDR3 DNA sequence: TGTGCCAGCAGCCCGGGACACCCCACCTACAATGAGCAGTTCTTC.

The genes are TRBV3-1 and TRBJ1-2, with D unresolved. Germline V gene sequence: CDR1 LGHDT, CDR2 YNNKEL (reference sequence). The germline V and J ends were trimmed by 0 bases and 4 bases, with 12 bases remaining between them. This CDR3 is built from 15 residues. CDR3 loop: CASSQDRGRIYGYTF. CDR3 DNA sequence: TGTGCCAGCAGCCAAGATAGAGGCAGGATCTATGGCTACACCTTC.

The V and J genes are TRBV28 and TRBJ2-7, with D uncertain. The CDR3 consists of 13 residues. Germline assignment: CDR1 MDHEN and CDR2 SYDVKM. V gave up 3 bases and J gave up 2 bases, with 8 bases separating them. CDR3 residues: CASSLNSPYEQYV. The CDR3 bases are TGTGCCAGCAGTTTGAACAGTCCCTACGAGCAGTACGTC.

This clonotype was counted a few times. V usage is TRBV4-1 and J usage is TRBJ2-5, with 7 bases lining up with TRBD1. CDR3 length: 15 amino acids. Germline assignment: CDR1 MGHRA and CDR2 YSYEKL. J was trimmed by 1 base and V by 3 bases; bases with no gene match: 5. The CDR3, as DNA: TGCGCCAGCAGCCAGGCCTGGACAGGCCAAGAGACCCAGTACTTC. Amino acid sequence: CASSQAWTGQETQYF.

This clonotype was found a few times. The chain is built from TRBV20-1 and TRBJ2-5, with a weak D call TRBD2 (6 bases). Between the trimmed V and J ends, which lost 3 bases and 0 bases, there was a span of 20 bases. Germline CDR1 is DFQATT and CDR2 is SNEGSKA (reference sequence). The CDR3 runs to 17 residues. The CDR3 DNA sequence: TGCAGTGCTAGGTTGGCGGGACTCGACTCGTACCAAGAGACCCAGTACTTC. Its protein product is CSARLAGLDSYQETQYF.

V usage is TRBV3-1 and J usage is TRBJ1-5, with 7 bases that match TRBD1. Unmatched junction bases numbered 9, after V lost 4 bases and J lost 0 bases. CDR1 and CDR2 (germline): LGHDT, YNNKEL (reference sequence). The CDR3 extends over 17 amino acids. The CDR3, as DNA: TGTGCCAGCAGCCGCACAGGGGCGGACAATAGCAATCAGCCCCAGCATTTT. Translating it yields CASSRTGADNSNQPQHF.

This clonotype was observed a handful of times. The rearrangement uses TRBV5-1 and TRBJ1-1; no clear D. V was pared by 5 bases and J by 5 bases, with 10 bases between. CDR1 and CDR2 from the germline V gene are SGHRS and YFSETQ. The length of the CDR3 is 12 residues. The CDR3 loop reads CASRRLGTEAFF. The CDR3 bases are TGCGCCAGCAGACGTCTTGGGACTGAAGCTTTCTTT. Full variable domain (outside the CDR3, taken from reference TRBV5-1 and TRBJ1-1): KAGVTQTPRYLIKTRGQQVTLSCSPISGHRSVSWYQQTPGQGLQFLFEYFSETQRNKGNFPGRFSGRQFSNSRSEMNVSTLELGDSALYLCASRRLGTEAFFGQGTRLTVV.

This chain uses TRBV6-1 with TRBJ1-5; TRBD1 matches at 8 bases. V was clipped by 7 bases and J by 3 bases; unmatched bases: 8. Germline-derived CDR1 and CDR2 are MNHNS and SASEGT. The CDR3 length is 15 residues. CDR3 coding DNA: TGTGCCAGCATGAAACAGGGGGGAGACAATCAGCCCCAGCATTTT. Translating it yields CASMKQGGDNQPQHF.

This rearrangement joins TRBV11-2 to TRBJ1-1; weak D call: TRBD1 (5 bases). The CDR3 totals 20 residues. The V end lost 0 bases, the J end lost 3 bases, and 26 bases lay between the germline ends. The germline gives CDR1 SGHAT, CDR2 FQNNGV. For the CDR3, the DNA is TGTGCCAGCAGCTTAGATCGGGGACCCACGGGCCTAGCCAGGGACACTGAAGCTTTCTTT. This codes for CASSLDRGPTGLARDTEAFF.

This rearrangement joins TRBV10-3 to TRBJ2-7; D not certain. The length of the CDR3 is 12 residues. Trimming removed 2 bases at V and 4 bases at J, with 6 bases between. Per germline, CDR1 ENHRY and CDR2 SYGVKD. The CDR3 loop reads CAISETRYEQYV. CDR3 nucleotides: TGTGCCATCAGTGAGACCAGGTACGAGCAGTACGTC.

This clonotype was seen many times. The CDR3 loop reads CAWSVTAGRQPQHF. The CDR3, as DNA: TGTGCCTGGAGTGTAACGGCGGGGCGTCAGCCCCAGCATTTT. The rearrangement uses TRBV30 and TRBJ1-5; tentatively, D is TRBD1 (5 bases). CDR1 is GTSNPN, CDR2 SVGIG, per germline (reference sequence). V lost 0 bases and J lost 6, with 12 bases in between. The CDR3 is 14 residues long. The full variable domain, its missing parts supplied by reference TRBV30 and TRBJ1-5, is SQTIHQWPATLVQPVGSPLSLECTVEGTSNPNLYWYRQAAGRGLQLLFYSVGIGQISSEVPQNLSASRPQDRQFILSSKKLLLSDSGFYLCAWSVTAGRQPQHFGDGTRLSIL.

This clonotype was counted only a few times. V is TRBV4-2 and J is TRBJ2-2; 10 bases map to TRBD2. Germline trimming cut 0 bases from V and 6 bases from J; bases unmatched to any gene: 7. Germline CDR1 reads LGHNA; CDR2 reads YNFKEQ. The CDR3 has 17 residues. CDR3: CASSQDRTSGYSGELFF. CDR3 DNA sequence: TGTGCCAGCAGCCAAGATAGGACTAGCGGTTATTCCGGGGAGCTGTTTTTT.

J is TRBJ2-1 and V is TRBV24-1, with 7 nucleotides matching TRBD2. The CDR3 has 15 residues. With 3 bases clipped from V and 10 bases from J, the junction kept 11 bases outside the gene matches. CDR1 and CDR2 (germline): KGHDR, SFDVKD. The CDR3 bases are TGTGCCACCAGTGATAGTGGGCGGGGGAGGGTCGAGCAGTTCTTC. Amino acid sequence: CATSDSGRGRVEQFF.

This clonotype was seen at least ten times. V is TRBV29-1 and J is TRBJ2-1; 14 bases fit TRBD2. In germline, CDR1 is SQVTM, CDR2 ANQGSEA. The CDR3 is 18 residues long. J gave up 8 bases and V 1 base, and 13 bases lay outside the gene matches. The CDR3 DNA is TGCAGCGTTGAAGGGGGGACTAGCGGGAGAATTTCGATCGATGAGCAGTTCTTC. Protein sequence: CSVEGGTSGRISIDEQFF.